This T cell receptor beta chain was found in a study of T cell repertoires in cytomegalovirus infection. Whole-study context: It can be stated that public TCR beta signatures indicated CMV infection as well as a matching HLA type.

In TCRdb, the reads were re-called with MiXCR into one record per CDR3 protein. This table holds around 280,000 distinct CDR3 sequences, 9.6% found once. Study-wide results and caveats: Identification of carriers of CMV plus the relevant HLA was performed using cumulative public TCR beta family frequency. HLA-C-restricted TCR beta clonotypes specific for CMV led the ex vivo response.

Per the germline V gene, CDR1 is DFQATT and CDR2 is SNEGSKA (reference sequence). This CDR3 has 17 residues. Trimming cost V 5 bases and J 0 bases, with 17 bases left between them. The table lists this clonotype with many counts. Its cognate antigen is unknown. The sequenced sample consisted of PBMCs. The clonotype comes from a human donor in good health (CMV status not recorded). Some clones in this sample may be carry-over from other donors' samples. The gene calls are TRBV20-1 and TRBJ1-6; D call uncertain. Written as DNA, the CDR3 is TGCAGTGCTTACCTGGCGGACCCGAGCTCCTATAATTCACCCCTCCACTTT. Translating gives CSAYLADPSSYNSPLHF.